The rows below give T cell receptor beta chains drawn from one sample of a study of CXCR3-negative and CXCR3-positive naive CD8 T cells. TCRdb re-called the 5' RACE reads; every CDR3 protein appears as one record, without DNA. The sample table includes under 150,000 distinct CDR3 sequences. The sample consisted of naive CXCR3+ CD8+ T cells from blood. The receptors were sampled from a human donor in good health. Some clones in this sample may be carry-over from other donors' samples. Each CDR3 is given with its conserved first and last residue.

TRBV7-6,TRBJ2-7,CASSLGHGSSYEQYF
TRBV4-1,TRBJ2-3,CASSPAGWGVTDTQYF
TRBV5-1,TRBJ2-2,CASTGSNTGELFF
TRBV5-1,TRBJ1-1,CASSDTGTGLLYTEAFF
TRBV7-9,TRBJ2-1,CASSPQTSGSYNEQFF
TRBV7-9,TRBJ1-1,CASSLEDWIEAFF
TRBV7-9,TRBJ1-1,CASSLEGRVRGNTEAFF
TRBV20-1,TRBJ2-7,CSARDSRDYEQYF
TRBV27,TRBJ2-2,CASSWDGTGELFF
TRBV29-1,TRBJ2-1,CSAKQWANYNEQFF
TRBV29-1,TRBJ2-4,CSVRGTSGENIQYF
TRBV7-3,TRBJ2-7,CASSPEAGFYEQYF
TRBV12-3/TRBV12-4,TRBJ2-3,CASSSHDPYTDTQYF
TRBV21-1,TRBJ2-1,CASIGPLGGAYNEQFF
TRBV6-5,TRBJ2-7,CASSYGLASEQYF
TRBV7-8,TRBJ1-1,CASTRRVYTEAFF
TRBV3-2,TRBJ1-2,CASSQETGLDGYTF
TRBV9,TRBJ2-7,CASSVGAAGEQYF
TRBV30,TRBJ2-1,CAWSNSYNEQFF
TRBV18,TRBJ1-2,CASSPPAGAYGYGYTF
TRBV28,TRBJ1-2,CASSSGQGSVDYGYTF
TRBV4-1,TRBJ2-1,CASSQVLAGGPLYNEQFF
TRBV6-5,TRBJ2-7,CASNPTWVSGSYEQYF
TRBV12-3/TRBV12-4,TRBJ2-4,CASSPGQGLAKNIQYF